The 9 T cell receptor beta chains presented below share a single source sample, sequenced in a study of blood T cell repertoires in COVID-19. Data came from immunoSEQ multiplex PCR; TCRdb stores just in-frame clones and leaves some out. This table holds around 300,000 clones, roughly 85% found once. Sequencing input: PBMCs or T cells enriched from blood (not recorded which). Receptor source: a woman aged 45-60 years who had recovered from COVID-19.

CDR3 sequence (DNA): TGTGCCAGCAAATATGACAGAAACTATGGCTACACCTTC. This codes for CASKYDRNYGYTF. V and J are TRBV19 and TRBJ1-2, with D possibly matching TRBD1 (5 bases). Trimming removed 9 bases from V and 2 bases from J, with 13 bases in between. Germline CDR1 reads LNHDA; CDR2 reads SQIVND (reference sequence). The CDR3 runs to 13 residues.

V and J are TRBV19 and TRBJ1-1, with a tentative D call TRBD1 (6 bases). Trimming removed 5 bases at V and 4 bases at J, with 11 bases between. The CDR3 is made up of 13 amino acids. The germline gives CDR1 LNHDA, CDR2 SQIVND (reference sequence). In DNA form, the CDR3 reads TGTGCCAGTAGTCAGGGGCTTGCCACTGAAGCTTTCTTT. It yields the protein CASSQGLATEAFF.

This clone was counted a few times. This rearrangement joins TRBV7-6 to TRBJ1-6; TRBD1 agrees at 8 bases. The CDR3 has 17 residues. Trimming at V came to 5 bases and at J to 2 bases, leaving 8 bases not matched to a gene. Germline loops: CDR1 SGHVS, CDR2 FNYEAQ. DNA of the CDR3: TGTGCCAGCAGCGCGATCGCAGGGGGCGCCTATAATTCACCCCTCCACTTT. As protein: CASSAIAGGAYNSPLHF.

Only one count was recorded for this clone. The rearrangement uses TRBV5-1 and TRBJ1-1, with 10 bases matching TRBD1. CDR3 size: 14 residues. CDR1 and CDR2 from the germline V gene are SGHRS and YFSETQ. V was pared by 3 bases and J by 4 bases, with 3 bases of the junction left unmatched. DNA for the CDR3: TGCGCCAGCAGCTGGACAGGGGGTGGCACTGAAGCTTTCTTT. Translation gives CASSWTGGGTEAFF.

This chain links TRBV4-1 with TRBJ1-4; no definite D call. V was pared by 1 base and J by 0 bases, with 9 bases between. Per the germline V gene, CDR1 is MGHRA and CDR2 is YSYEKL. This CDR3 spans 16 amino acids. The CDR3 region is CASSQASGSTNEKLFF. For the CDR3, the DNA is TGCGCCAGCAGCCAAGCCTCGGGGTCAACTAATGAAAAACTGTTTTTT.

The CDR3 region is CASSERFDRGDFQPQHF. CDR3 DNA sequence: TGTGCCAGCAGCGAGCGATTCGACAGGGGTGACTTTCAGCCCCAGCATTTT. The J gene is TRBJ1-5, the V gene TRBV27; 8 bases match TRBD1. Trimming cost V 6 bases and J 6 bases; bases outside gene matches: 16. The CDR3 spans 17 residues. Germline values: CDR1 MNHEY, CDR2 SMNVEV (reference sequence).

The genes are TRBV4-2 and TRBJ2-2, with 15 bases aligning to TRBD2. V lost 2 bases to trimming and J lost 0 bases; unmatched junction nucleotides: 1. CDR1 and CDR2 from the germline V gene are LGHNA and YNFKEQ. This CDR3 has 18 amino acids. The CDR3 is CASSQWTSGRANTGELFF. CDR3 nucleotides: TGTGCCAGCAGCCAATGGACTAGCGGGAGGGCGAACACCGGGGAGCTGTTTTTT.

This chain links TRBV7-6 with TRBJ1-2, with D tentatively TRBD1 (6 bases). CDR1 is SGHVS, CDR2 FNYEAQ, per germline. Trimming took off 5 bases at V and 7 bases at J, with 20 bases between the two ends. The CDR3 length is 15 residues. The CDR3 DNA follows: TGTGCCAGCAGCCCAGGGGTGCAGGGGCTGGGTGGCTACACCTTC. Translating gives CASSPGVQGLGGYTF.

The rearrangement uses TRBV18 and TRBJ1-4; no clear D gene. The CDR3 has 15 residues. Germline loops: CDR1 KGHSH, CDR2 LQKENI. Trimming pared 6 bases from V and 2 bases from J, leaving 13 bases between. This CDR3 reads CASSSQRGTNEKLFF. CDR3 in DNA: TGTGCCAGCTCTTCACAGCGAGGGACTAATGAAAAACTGTTTTTT. Filled out from reference TRBV18 and TRBJ1-4, the complete variable domain reads NAGVMQNPRHLVRRRGQEARLRCSPMKGHSHVYWYRQLPEEGLKFMVYLQKENIIDESGMPKERFSAEFPKEGPSILRIQQVVRGDSAAYFCASSSQRGTNEKLFFGSGTQLSVL.